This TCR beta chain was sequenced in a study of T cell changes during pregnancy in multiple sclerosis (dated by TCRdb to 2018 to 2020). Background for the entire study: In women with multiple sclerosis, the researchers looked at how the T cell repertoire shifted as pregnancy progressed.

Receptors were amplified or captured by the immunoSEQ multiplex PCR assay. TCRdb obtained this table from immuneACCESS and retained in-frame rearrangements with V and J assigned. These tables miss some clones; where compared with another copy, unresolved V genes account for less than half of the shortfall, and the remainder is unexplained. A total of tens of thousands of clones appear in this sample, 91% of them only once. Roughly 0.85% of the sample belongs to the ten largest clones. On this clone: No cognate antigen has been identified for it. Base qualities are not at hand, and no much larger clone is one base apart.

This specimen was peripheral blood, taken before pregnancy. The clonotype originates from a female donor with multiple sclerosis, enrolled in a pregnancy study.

Here is the DNA: TGCAGCGGCCAACAGGGGATCGGCATTCAGTACTTC. Translated, it reads CSGQQGIGIQYF. The rearranged segments are TRBV29-1 and TRBJ2-4, with 7 middle bases fitting TRBD1. Inclusive of the bounding cysteine and phenylalanine, the CDR3 is 12 residues long. Solely the CDR3 DNA is kept, with 36 bases framed from the first base. The V end gives up 7 bases and the J end 9 bases, leaving 9 bases in the junction not matched to a gene. According to the germline V gene, CDR1 reads SQVTM and CDR2 reads ANQGSEA.